This T cell receptor (beta chain) was captured in a study of CD8 T cells in ankylosing spondylitis. The study's findings and limits: Disease-linked clones were reportedly significantly enriched in matched ankylosing spondylitis synovial fluid.

As concerns this clonotype: Its antigen is not identified.

Trimming at V came to 9 bases and at J to 7 bases, leaving 12 bases not matched to a gene. Germline CDR1 MNHEY, CDR2 SVGEGT. CDR3 length equals 14 residues. TCRdb reprocessed the 5' RACE reads with MiXCR, giving one entry per CDR3 protein. The sample includes about 33,000 distinct CDR3 sequences, more than 13% of them seen just once. The sequenced sample was blood. The TCR originated in a male donor with ankylosing spondylitis or in good health (not recorded which). The chain joins TRBV6-2 or TRBV6-3 to TRBJ1-5; TRBD1 matches 7 bases. This CDR3 is CASTSQGDSQPQHF. The CDR3 nucleotides are TGTGCCAGTACCTCCCAGGGGGACAGCCAGCCCCAGCATTTT.